A selection of T cell receptor beta chains follows, all from one sample in a study of cytomegalovirus exposure and HLA in healthy donors. Clones were read by immunoSEQ multiplex PCR, and TCRdb kept only the in-frame ones, dropping some. Of around 90,000 clones in the sample, 79% were seen once. Sequencing input: PBMCs. The receptor source for this set is a male donor in good health and CMV-seropositive. The conserved cysteine and the conserved F or W are not part of the CDR3 here. The D gene is left open where the match is weak.

j_call v_call d_call cdr3_aa
TRBJ1-6 TRBV2 - ATNTGTSNNSPLH
TRBJ2-5 TRBV25-1 TRBD2 ASSSFGSGGWETQY
TRBJ2-1 TRBV4-1 TRBD2 ASSGTSGGANEQF
TRBJ1-4 TRBV5-1 TRBD1 ASTRTGGSSGEKLF
TRBJ2-7 TRBV9 - ASSAGTAAEQY
TRBJ2-1 TRBV5-6 TRBD1 ASSPSGTGNSYNEQF
TRBJ2-7 TRBV10-2 TRBD2 ASRPLAGSTYEQY
TRBJ2-7 TRBV6-5 - ASRNRHLSWDEQY
TRBJ2-1 TRBV14 - ASSQDFRRTLYNEQF
TRBJ2-3 TRBV9 TRBD2 ASSVADLRGGEDTQY
TRBJ2-2 TRBV10-3 - AIRGDMSTGELF
TRBJ1-1 TRBV7-6 - ASSLVENTEAF
TRBJ2-3 TRBV4-2 TRBD2 ASSQEYRGGAMY
TRBJ1-2 TRBV10-1 TRBD1 ASRRTGANYGYT
TRBJ2-3 TRBV5-4 - ASSLSLGGGADTQY
TRBJ1-1 TRBV7-6 TRBD1 ASSLGTGATEAF
TRBJ1-1 TRBV30 - AWSSAHQAF
TRBJ1-1 TRBV4-1 - ASSQEGPGSRQNTEAF
TRBJ1-4 TRBV5-1 - ASSNTGRGDEKLF
TRBJ1-2 TRBV14 - ASSLNRVETAGYT
TRBJ1-1 TRBV30 TRBD1 ARRPLHDRGRGTEAF
TRBJ2-2 TRBV7-6 - ASSPRQNQGGELF
TRBJ1-1 TRBV7-9 TRBD1 ASSSLTGETEAF
TRBJ1-2 TRBV6-6 TRBD1 ASSDRGGGGYT
TRBJ1-6 TRBV7-9 - ASSQTKSGALH
TRBJ2-7 TRBV7-8 TRBD1 ASSWTGGGEQY
TRBJ1-2 TRBV7-2 TRBD1 ASSLDNGQGAYGYT
TRBJ1-5 TRBV6-5 - ASSSSWTANQPQH
TRBJ2-7 TRBV14 TRBD1 ASSQDRGYRQY
TRBJ1-2 TRBV6-1 - ASTPDYGYT
TRBJ2-3 TRBV18 TRBD2 ASSPGTSGADTQY
TRBJ2-6 TRBV14 - ASSQVSSGANVLT
TRBJ2-7 TRBV19 TRBD1 ASSAQGHEQY
TRBJ2-1 TRBV6-1 - ASRTDFTIYNEQF
TRBJ1-2 TRBV30 - AWSEENYGYT
TRBJ2-7 TRBV19 - ASSIRGLPSYEQY
TRBJ1-4 TRBV5-3 TRBD1 ARSRRDRGPLCEKLF
TRBJ2-3 TRBV7-6 TRBD2 ASSLVPSGGTDTQY